This record looks at one T cell receptor beta chain sequence and its context. The data stem from a study of circulating and synovial CD4+ cells in juvenile arthritis. CDR1 is KGHSH, CDR2 LQKENI, per germline. CDR3 length: 12 residues. Trimming shortened V by 4 bases and J by 8 bases, and 9 bases separated the two germline ends. Clones were sequenced by immunoSEQ multiplex PCR, and TCRdb holds only the in-frame ones, with some missing. The sample shows 30,000 to 40,000 clones, about 94% of them seen only once. V gene TRBV18 combines with J gene TRBJ2-1; D unclear. The origin of this receptor is a human donor with juvenile idiopathic arthritis. The sample consisted of CD4+ T cells from blood. The CDR3 loop is CASSQMSDEQFF. The CDR3 nucleotides read TGTGCCAGCTCACAAATGAGCGATGAGCAGTTCTTC.